This T cell receptor beta chain originates from a study of vaccination and CD4 T cells after COVID-19. Study details: As their vaccination, participants received two doses of either BNT162b2 or mRNA-1273 vaccine. Once diagnosed, patients had post-COVID samples drawn a median around 110 days later (range 35 to 161).

Per germline, CDR1 MNHEY and CDR2 SMNVEV (reference sequence). The germline V and J ends were trimmed by 7 bases and 4 bases, with 4 bases remaining between them. This CDR3 is built from 10 residues. TCRdb used MiXCR to reprocess the PCR reads, holding one entry per CDR3 protein. The sample holds about 20,000 distinct CDR3 sequences; 58% are singletons and the top ten take 1.1%. The chain has TRBV27 and TRBJ2-5; D is uncertain. The TCR sequence derives from a human donor who had recovered from COVID-19. The sequencing used CD4+ T cells from blood, collected before SARS-CoV-2 vaccination. This CDR3 reads CASNRETQYF. The CDR3 nucleotides read TGTGCCAGCAATCGAGAGACCCAGTACTTC.